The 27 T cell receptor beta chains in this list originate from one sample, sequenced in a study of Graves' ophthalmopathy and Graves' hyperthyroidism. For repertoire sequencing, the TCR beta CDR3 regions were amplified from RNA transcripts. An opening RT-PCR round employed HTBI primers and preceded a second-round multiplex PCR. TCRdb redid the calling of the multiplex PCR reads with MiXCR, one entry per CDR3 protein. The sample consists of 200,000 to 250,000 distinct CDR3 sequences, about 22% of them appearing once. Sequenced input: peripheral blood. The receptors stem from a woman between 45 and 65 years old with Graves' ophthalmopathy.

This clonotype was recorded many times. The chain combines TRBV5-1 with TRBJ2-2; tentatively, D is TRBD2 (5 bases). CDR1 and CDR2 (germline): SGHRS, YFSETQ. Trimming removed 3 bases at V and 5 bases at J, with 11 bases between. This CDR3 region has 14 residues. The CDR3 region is CASSSDGGTGELFF. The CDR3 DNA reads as TGCGCCAGCAGCTCGGACGGAGGTACCGGGGAGCTGTTTTTT.

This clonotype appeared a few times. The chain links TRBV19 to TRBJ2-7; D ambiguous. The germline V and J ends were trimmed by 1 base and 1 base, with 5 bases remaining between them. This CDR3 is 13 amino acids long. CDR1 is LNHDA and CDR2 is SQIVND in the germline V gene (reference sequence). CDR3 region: CASSIARSYEQYF. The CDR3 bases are TGTGCCAGTAGTATAGCTAGGTCCTACGAGCAGTACTTC. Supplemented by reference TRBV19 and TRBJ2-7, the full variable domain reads DGGITQSPKYLFRKEGQNVTLSCEQNLNHDAMYWYRQDPGQGLRLIYYSQIVNDFQKGDIAEGYSVSREKKESFPLTVTSAQKNPTAFYLCASSIARSYEQYFGPGTRLTVT.

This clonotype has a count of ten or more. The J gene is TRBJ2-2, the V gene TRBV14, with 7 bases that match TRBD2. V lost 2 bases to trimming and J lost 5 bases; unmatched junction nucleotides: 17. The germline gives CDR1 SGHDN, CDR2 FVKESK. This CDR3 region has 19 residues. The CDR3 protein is CASSQRGLRLAGYTGELFF. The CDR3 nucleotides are TGTGCCAGCAGCCAAAGAGGCTTGAGGTTAGCGGGCTATACCGGGGAGCTGTTTTTT.

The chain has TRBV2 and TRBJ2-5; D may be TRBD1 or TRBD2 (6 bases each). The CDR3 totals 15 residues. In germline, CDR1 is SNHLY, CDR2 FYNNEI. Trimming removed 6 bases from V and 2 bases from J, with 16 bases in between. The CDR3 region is CASSPTGARQETQYF. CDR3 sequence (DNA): TGTGCCAGCAGCCCCACGGGGGCGCGGCAAGAGACCCAGTACTTC.

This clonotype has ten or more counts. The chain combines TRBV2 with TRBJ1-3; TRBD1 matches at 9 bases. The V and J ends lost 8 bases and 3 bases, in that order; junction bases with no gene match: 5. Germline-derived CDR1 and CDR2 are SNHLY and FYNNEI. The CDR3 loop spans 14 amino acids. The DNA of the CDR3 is TGTGCCAGCCACCTGGACAGGGGTGGAAACACCATATATTTT. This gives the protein CASHLDRGGNTIYF.

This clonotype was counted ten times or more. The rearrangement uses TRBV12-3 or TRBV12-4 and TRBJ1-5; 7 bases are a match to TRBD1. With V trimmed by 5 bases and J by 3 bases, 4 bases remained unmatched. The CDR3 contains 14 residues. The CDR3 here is CASSPGQFNQPQHF. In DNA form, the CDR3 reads TGTGCCAGCAGTCCGGGACAGTTCAATCAGCCCCAGCATTTT.

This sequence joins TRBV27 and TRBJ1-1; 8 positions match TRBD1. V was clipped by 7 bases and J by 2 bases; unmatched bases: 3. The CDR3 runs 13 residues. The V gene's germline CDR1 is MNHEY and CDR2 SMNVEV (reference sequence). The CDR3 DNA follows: TGTGCCAGCATCTCAGGGGGCAACACTGAAGCTTTCTTT. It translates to CASISGGNTEAFF.

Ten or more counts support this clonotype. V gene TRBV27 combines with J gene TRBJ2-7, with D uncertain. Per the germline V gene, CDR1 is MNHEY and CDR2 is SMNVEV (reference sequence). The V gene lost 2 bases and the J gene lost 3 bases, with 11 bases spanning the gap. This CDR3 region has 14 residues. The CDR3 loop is CASSLGFPIYEQYF. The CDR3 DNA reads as TGTGCCAGCAGTTTAGGCTTTCCGATCTACGAGCAGTACTTC.

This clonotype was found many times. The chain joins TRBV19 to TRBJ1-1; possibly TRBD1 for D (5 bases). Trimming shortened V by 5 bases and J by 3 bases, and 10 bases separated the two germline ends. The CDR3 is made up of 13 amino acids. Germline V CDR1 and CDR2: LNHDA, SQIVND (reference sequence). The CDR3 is CASSWGTDTEAFF. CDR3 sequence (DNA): TGTGCCAGTAGTTGGGGGACTGACACTGAAGCTTTCTTT.

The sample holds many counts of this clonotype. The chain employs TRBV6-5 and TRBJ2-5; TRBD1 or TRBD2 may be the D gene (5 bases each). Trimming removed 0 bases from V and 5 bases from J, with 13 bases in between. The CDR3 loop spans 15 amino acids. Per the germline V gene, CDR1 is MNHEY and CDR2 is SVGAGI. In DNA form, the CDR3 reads TGTGCCAGCAGTTACTCGGGGACGGAATTTGAGACCCAGTACTTC. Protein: CASSYSGTEFETQYF.

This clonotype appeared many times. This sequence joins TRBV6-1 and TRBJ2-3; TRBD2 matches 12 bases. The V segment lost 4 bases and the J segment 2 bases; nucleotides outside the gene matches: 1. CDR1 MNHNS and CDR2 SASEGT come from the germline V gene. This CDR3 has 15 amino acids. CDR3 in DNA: TGTGCCAGCAGTGGACTAGCGGGAGACACAGATACGCAGTATTTT. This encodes CASSGLAGDTDTQYF.

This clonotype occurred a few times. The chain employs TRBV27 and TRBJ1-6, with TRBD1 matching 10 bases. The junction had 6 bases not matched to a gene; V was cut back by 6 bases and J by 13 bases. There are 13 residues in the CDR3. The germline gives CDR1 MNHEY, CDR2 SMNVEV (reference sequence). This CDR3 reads CASSWDRGRPLHF. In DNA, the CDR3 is TGTGCCAGCAGCTGGGACAGGGGAAGGCCCCTCCACTTT.

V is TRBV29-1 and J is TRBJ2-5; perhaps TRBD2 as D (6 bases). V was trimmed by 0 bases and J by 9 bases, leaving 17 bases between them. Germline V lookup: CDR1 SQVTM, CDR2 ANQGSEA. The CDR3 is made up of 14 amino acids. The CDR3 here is CSVEESSGPGAQYF. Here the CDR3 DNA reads TGCAGCGTTGAAGAAAGTAGCGGCCCTGGGGCCCAGTACTTC.

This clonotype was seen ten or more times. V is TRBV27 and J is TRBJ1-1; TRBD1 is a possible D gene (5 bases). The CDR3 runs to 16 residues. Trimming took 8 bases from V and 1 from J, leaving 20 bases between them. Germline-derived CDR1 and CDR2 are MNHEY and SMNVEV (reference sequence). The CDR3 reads CASPDGAGRQNTEAFF. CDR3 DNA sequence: TGTGCCAGCCCCGATGGGGCGGGGCGGCAGAACACTGAAGCTTTCTTT.

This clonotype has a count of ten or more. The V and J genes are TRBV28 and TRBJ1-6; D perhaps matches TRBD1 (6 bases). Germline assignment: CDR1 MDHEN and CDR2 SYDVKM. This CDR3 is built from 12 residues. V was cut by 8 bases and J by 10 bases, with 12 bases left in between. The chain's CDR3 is CASYQGKSPLHF. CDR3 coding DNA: TGTGCCAGCTACCAGGGGAAATCACCCCTCCACTTT.

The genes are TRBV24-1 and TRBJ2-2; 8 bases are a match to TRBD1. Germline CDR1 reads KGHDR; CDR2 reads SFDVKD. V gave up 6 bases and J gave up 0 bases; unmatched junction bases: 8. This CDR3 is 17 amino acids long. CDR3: CATSPRDRGSNTGELFF. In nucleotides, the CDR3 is TGTGCCACCAGTCCCCGAGACAGGGGATCGAACACCGGGGAGCTGTTTTTT.

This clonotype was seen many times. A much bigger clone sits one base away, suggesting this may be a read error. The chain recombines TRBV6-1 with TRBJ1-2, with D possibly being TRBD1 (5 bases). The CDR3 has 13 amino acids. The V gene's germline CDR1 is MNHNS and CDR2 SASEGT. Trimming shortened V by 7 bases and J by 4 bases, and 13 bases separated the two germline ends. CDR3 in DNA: TGTGCCAGCAAATCCGGGGCAATCTATGGCTACACCTTC. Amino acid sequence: CASKSGAIYGYTF.

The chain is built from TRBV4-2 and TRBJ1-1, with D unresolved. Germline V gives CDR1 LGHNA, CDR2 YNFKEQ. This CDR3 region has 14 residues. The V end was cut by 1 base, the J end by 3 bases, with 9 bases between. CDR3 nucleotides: TGTGCCAGCAGCCAAGCTCACGGGGACACTGAAGCTTTCTTT. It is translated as CASSQAHGDTEAFF.

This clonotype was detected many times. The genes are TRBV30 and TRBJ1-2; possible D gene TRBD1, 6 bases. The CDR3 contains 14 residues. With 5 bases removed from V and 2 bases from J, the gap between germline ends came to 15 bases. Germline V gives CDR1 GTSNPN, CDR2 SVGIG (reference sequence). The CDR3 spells CAWGYRALNYGYTF. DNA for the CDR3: TGTGCCTGGGGATACAGGGCACTAAACTATGGCTACACCTTC.

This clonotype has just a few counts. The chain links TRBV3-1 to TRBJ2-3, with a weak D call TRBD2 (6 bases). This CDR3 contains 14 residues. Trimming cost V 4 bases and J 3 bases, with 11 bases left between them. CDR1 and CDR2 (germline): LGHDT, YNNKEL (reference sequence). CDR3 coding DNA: TGTGCCAGCAGCCGTATAGGGACTACAGATACGCAGTATTTT. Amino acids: CASSRIGTTDTQYF.

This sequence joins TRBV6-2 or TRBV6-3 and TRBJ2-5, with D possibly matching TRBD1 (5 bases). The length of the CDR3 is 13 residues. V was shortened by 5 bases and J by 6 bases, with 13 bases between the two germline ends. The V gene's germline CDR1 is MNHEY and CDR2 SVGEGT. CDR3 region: CASSDSSNQTQYF. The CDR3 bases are TGTGCCAGCAGTGACAGCAGCAATCAGACCCAGTACTTC.

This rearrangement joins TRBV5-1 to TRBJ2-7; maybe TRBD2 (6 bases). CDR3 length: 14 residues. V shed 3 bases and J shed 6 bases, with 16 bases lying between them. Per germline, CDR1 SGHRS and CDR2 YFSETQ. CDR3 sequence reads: CASSYGSLGGEQYF. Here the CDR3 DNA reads TGCGCCAGCAGCTACGGTTCACTCGGGGGCGAGCAGTACTTC. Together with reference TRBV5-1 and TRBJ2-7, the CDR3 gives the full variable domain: KAGVTQTPRYLIKTRGQQVTLSCSPISGHRSVSWYQQTPGQGLQFLFEYFSETQRNKGNFPGRFSGRQFSNSRSEMNVSTLELGDSALYLCASSYGSLGGEQYFGPGTRLTVT.

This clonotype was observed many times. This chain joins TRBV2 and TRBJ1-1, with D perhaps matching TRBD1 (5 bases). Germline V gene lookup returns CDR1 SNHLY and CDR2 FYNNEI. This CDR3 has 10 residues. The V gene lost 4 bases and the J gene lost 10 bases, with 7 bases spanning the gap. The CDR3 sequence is CASSGTGAFF. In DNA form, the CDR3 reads TGTGCCAGCAGTGGTACAGGAGCTTTCTTT.

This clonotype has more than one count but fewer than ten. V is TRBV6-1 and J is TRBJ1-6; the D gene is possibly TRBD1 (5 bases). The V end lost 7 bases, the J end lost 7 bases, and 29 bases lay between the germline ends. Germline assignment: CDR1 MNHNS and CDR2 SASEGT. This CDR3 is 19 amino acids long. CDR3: CASTVPLGGQTRSNSPLHF. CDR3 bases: TGTGCCAGCACTGTACCGCTCGGGGGTCAAACCCGATCCAATTCACCCCTCCACTTT.

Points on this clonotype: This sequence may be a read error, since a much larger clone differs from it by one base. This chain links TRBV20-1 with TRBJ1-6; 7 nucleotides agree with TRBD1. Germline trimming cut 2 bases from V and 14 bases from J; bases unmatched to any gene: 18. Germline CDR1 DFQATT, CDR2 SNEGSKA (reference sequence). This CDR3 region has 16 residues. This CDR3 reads CSARRFNRGVGSALHF. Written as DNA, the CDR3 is TGCAGTGCTAGAAGGTTCAACAGGGGAGTAGGATCAGCCCTCCACTTT.

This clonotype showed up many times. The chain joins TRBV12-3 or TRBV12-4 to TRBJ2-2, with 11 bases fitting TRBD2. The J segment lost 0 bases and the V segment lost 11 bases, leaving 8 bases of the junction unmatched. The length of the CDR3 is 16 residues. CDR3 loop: CAEGTSGLANTGELFF. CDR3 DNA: TGTGCCGAAGGGACTAGCGGTCTCGCGAACACCGGGGAGCTGTTTTTT.

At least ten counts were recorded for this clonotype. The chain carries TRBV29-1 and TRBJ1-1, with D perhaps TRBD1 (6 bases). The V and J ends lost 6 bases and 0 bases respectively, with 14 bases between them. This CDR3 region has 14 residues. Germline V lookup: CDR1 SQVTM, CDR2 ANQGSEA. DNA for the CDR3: TGCAGCGTCACAGGGTTGAGGATGAACACTGAAGCTTTCTTT. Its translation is CSVTGLRMNTEAFF. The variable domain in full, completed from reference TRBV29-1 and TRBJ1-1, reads SAVISQKPSRDICQRGTSLTIQCQVDSQVTMMFWYRQQPGQSLTLIATANQGSEATYESGFVIDKFPISRPNLTFSTLTVSNMSPEDSSIYLCSVTGLRMNTEAFFGQGTRLTVV.